This TCR beta chain was documented in a study of blood T cell repertoires in COVID-19. Only in-frame clones appear in the TCRdb table, and some are missing; sequencing was by immunoSEQ multiplex PCR. The sample holds fewer than 450,000 clones, approximately 90% seen once. After removal of 4 bases from V and 3 bases from J, the junction contained 4 bases not matched to a gene. CDR1 is SGHNT, CDR2 YYREEE, per germline (reference sequence). The CDR3 is made up of 13 amino acids. This TCR was recovered from a woman aged 18 to 35 who had recovered from COVID-19. V is TRBV5-4 and J is TRBJ2-7; 7 nucleotides align to TRBD1. The material sequenced was PBMCs or T cells enriched from blood (not recorded which). This CDR3 reads CASSPRDSYEQYF. The CDR3 DNA reads TGTGCCAGCAGCCCCCGGGACAGCTACGAGCAGTACTTC.